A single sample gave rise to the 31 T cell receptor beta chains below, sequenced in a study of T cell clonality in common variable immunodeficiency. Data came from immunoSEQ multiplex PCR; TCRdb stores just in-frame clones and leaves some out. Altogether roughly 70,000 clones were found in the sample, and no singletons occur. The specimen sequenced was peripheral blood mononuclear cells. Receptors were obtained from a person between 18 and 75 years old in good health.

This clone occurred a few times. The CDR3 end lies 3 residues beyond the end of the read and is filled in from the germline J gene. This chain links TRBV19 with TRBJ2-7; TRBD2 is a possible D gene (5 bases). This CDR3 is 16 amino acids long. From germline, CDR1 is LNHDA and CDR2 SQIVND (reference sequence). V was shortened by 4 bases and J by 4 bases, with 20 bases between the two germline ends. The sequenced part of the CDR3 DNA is TGTGCCAGTAGTACCCGTCCGTCGCCCTCGGGGTACGAG. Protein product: CASSTRPSPSGYE. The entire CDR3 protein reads CASSTRPSPSGYEQYF.

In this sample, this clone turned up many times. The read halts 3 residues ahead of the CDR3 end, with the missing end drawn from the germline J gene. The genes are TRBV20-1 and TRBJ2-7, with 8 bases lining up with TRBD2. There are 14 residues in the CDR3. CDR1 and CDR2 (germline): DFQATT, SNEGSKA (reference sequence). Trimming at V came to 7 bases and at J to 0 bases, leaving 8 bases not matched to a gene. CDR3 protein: CSVELAGISYEQYF. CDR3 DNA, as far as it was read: TGCAGTGTTGAATTAGCGGGGATCTCCTACGAG.

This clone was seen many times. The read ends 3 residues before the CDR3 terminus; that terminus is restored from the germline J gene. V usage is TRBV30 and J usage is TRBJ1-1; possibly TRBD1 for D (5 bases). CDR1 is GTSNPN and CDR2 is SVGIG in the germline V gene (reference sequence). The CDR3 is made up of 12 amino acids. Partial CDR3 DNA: TGTGCCGGAGGCGGGACTACACAAGGA. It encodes CAGGGTTQG. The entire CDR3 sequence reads CAGGGTTQGAFF.

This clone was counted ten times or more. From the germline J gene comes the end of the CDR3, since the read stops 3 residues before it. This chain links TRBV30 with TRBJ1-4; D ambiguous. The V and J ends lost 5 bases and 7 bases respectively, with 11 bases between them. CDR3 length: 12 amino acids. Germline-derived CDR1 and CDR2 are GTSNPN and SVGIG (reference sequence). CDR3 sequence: CAWGRVSEKLFF. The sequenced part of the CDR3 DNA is TGTGCCTGGGGTAGGGTATCTGAAAAA.

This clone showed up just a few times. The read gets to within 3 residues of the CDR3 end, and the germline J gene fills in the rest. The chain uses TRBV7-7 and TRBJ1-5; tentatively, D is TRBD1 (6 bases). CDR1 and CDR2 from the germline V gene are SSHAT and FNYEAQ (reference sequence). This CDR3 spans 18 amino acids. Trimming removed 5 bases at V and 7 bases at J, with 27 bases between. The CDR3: CASSLEKRGCRGGQPQHF. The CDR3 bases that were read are TGTGCCAGCAGCCTAGAAAAAAGGGGGTGCCGGGGAGGACAGCCC.

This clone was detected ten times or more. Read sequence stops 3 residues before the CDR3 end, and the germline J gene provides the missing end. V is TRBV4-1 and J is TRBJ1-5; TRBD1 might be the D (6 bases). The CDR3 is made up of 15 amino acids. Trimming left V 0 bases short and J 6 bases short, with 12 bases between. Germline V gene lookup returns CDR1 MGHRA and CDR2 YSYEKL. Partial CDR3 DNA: TGCGCCAGCAGCCAAGATCAGGGGTTCACTCAGCCC. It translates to CASSQDQGFTQP. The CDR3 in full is CASSQDQGFTQPQHF.

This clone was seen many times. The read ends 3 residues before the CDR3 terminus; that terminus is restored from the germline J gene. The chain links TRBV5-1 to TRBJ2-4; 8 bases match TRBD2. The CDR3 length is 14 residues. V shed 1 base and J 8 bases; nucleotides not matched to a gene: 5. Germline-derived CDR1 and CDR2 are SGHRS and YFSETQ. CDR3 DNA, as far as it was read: TGCGCCAGCAGCTTGAAGGGGCGGGGGGACATT. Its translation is CASSLKGRGDI. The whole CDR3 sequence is CASSLKGRGDIQYF.

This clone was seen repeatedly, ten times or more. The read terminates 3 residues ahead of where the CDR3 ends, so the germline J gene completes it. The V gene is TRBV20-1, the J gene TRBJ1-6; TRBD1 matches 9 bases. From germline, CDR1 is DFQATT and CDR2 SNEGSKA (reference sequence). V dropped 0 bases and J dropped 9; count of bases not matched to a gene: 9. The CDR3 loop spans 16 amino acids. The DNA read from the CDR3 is TGCAGTGCTAGAGACCCTTCGTTGACAGGGGGTTCACCC. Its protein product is CSARDPSLTGGSP. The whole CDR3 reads CSARDPSLTGGSPLHF.

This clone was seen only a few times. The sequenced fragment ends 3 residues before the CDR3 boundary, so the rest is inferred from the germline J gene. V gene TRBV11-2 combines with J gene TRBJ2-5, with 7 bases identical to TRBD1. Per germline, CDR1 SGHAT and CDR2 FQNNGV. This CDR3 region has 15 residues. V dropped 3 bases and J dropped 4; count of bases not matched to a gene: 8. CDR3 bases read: TGTGCCAGCAGCTTGAGACAGGGATCGGGAGAGACC. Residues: CASSLRQGSGET. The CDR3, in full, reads CASSLRQGSGETQYF.

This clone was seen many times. CDR3 amino acids: CASSLLGSEAFF. The CDR3 bases that were read are TGTGCCAGCAGCTTATTAGGGTCTGAA. The V call is TRBV7-9, the J call TRBJ1-1; D call uncertain. From the germline J gene comes the end of the CDR3, since the read stops 3 residues before it. This CDR3 contains 12 residues. Germline loops: CDR1 SEHNR, CDR2 FQNEAQ (reference sequence). V lost 2 bases, J lost 6 bases, and 7 bases lay in between. The whole variable domain, remainder taken from reference TRBV7-9 and TRBJ1-1, is DTGVSQNPRHKITKRGQNVTFRCDPISEHNRLYWYRQTLGQGPEFLTYFQNEAQLEKSRLLSDRFSAERPKGSFSTLEIQRTEQGDSAMYLCASSLLGSEAFFGQGTRLTVV.

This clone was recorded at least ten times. The CDR3 protein is CASSSRETSLYEQYF. CDR3 DNA, as far as it was read: TGTGCCAGCAGTTCTCGTGAGACTAGTCTCTACGAG. The chain employs TRBV28 and TRBJ2-7, with D possibly matching TRBD2 (6 bases). The CDR3 end is not reached by the read, which stops 3 residues before it; the germline J gene fills it in. This CDR3 is 15 amino acids long. V was trimmed by 4 bases and J by 3 bases, leaving 16 bases between them. Per the germline V gene, CDR1 is MDHEN and CDR2 is SYDVKM.

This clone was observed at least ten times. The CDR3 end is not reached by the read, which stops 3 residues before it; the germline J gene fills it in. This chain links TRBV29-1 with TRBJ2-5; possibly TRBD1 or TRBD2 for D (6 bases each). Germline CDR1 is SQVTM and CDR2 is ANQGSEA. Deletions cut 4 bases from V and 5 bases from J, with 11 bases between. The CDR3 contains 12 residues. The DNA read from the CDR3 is TGCAGCGTTGCGACAGGAGGGGAGACC. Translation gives CSVATGGET. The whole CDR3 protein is CSVATGGETQYF.

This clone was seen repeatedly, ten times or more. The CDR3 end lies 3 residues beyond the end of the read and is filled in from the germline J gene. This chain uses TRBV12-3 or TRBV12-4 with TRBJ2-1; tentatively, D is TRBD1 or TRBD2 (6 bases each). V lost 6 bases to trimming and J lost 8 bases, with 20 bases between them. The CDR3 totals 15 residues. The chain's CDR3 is CASSDYRVSGDEQFF. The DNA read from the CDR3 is TGTGCCAGCAGCGATTACAGGGTATCGGGAGATGAG.

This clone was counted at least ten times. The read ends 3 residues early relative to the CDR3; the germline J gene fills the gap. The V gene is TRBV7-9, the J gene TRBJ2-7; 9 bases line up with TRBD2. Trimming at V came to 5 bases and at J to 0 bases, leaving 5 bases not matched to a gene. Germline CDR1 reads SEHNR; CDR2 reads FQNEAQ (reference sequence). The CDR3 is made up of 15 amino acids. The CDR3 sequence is CASSPFSGGSYEQYF. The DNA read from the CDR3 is TGTGCCAGCAGCCCCTTTAGCGGGGGCTCCTACGAG. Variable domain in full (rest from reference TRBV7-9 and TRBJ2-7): DTGVSQNPRHKITKRGQNVTFRCDPISEHNRLYWYRQTLGQGPEFLTYFQNEAQLEKSRLLSDRFSAERPKGSFSTLEIQRTEQGDSAMYLCASSPFSGGSYEQYFGPGTRLTVT.

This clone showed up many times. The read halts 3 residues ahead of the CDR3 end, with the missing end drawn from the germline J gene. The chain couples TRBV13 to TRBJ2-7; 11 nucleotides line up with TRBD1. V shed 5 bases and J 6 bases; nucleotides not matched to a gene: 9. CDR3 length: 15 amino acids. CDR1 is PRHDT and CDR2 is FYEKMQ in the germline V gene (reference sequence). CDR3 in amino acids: CASSRSGTGGREQYF. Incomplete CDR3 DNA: TGTGCCAGCAGCCGATCCGGGACAGGGGGACGCGAG.

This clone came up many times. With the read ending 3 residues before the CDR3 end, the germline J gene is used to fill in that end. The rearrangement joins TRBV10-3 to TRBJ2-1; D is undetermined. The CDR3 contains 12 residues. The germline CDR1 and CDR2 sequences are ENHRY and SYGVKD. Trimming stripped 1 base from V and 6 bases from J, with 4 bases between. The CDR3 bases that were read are TGTGCCATCAGTGAGTATAGCAATGAG. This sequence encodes CAISEYSNE. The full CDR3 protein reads CAISEYSNEQFF.

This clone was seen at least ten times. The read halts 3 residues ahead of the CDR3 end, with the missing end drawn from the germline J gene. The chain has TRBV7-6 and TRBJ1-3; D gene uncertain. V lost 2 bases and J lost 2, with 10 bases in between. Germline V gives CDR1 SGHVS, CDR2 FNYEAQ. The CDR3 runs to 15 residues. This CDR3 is CASSLSATPGNTIYF. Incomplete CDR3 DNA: TGTGCCAGCAGCTTAAGCGCAACCCCTGGAAACACC.

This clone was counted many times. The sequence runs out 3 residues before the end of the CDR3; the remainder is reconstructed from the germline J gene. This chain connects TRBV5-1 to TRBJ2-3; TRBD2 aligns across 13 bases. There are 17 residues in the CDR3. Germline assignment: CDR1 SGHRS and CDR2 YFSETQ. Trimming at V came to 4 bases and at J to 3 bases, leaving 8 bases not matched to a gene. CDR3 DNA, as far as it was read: TGCGCCAGCAGCGTGGGCTGGACTAGCGGGAGTACAGATACG. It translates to CASSVGWTSGSTDT. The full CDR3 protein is CASSVGWTSGSTDTQYF.

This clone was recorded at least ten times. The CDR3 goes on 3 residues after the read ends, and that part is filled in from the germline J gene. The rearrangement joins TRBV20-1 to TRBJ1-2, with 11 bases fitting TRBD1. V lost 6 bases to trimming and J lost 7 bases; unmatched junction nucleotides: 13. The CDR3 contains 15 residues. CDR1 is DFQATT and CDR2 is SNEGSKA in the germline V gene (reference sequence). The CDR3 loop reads CSAWTGGASRSGYTF. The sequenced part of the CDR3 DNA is TGCAGTGCCTGGACAGGGGGCGCGAGTCGTTCTGGC.

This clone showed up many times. The DNA read from the CDR3 is TGTGCCAGCAGTCTCTCCCCTCAGCCC. This translates into CASSLSPQP. The complete CDR3 sequence is CASSLSPQPQHF. The chain is built from TRBV12-3 or TRBV12-4 and TRBJ1-5; D not resolved. The read stops 3 residues short of the end of the CDR3; the missing end is completed from the germline J gene. The CDR3 is made up of 12 amino acids. V lost 5 bases, J lost 6 bases, and 8 bases lay in between.

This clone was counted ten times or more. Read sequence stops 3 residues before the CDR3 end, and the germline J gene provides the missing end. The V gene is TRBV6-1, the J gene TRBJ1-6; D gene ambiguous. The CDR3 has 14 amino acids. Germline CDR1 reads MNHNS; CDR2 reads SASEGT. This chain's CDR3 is CASSEAPGIAPLHF. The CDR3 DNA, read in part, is TGTGCCAGCAGTGAAGCGCCGGGGATTGCGCCC.

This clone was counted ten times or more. CDR3 residues: CATAGLAGTDTQYF. CDR3 bases read: TGTGCCACTGCTGGACTAGCGGGCACAGATACG. The rearrangement links TRBV28 to TRBJ2-3, with 10 nucleotides matching TRBD2. The read comes to an end 3 residues before the CDR3 does, leaving the germline J gene to fill in the end. Germline V lookup: CDR1 MDHEN, CDR2 SYDVKM. CDR3 length: 14 amino acids. The trim removed 10 bases at V and 1 base at J, leaving 5 bases unmatched.

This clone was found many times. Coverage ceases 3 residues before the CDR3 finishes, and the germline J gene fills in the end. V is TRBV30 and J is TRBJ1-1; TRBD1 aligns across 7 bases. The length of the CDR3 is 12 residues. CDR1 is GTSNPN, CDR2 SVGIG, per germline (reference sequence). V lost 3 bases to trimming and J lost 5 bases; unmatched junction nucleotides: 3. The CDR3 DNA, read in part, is TGTGCCTGGAGCGGGACAGCTACTGAA. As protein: CAWSGTATE. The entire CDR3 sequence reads CAWSGTATEAFF.

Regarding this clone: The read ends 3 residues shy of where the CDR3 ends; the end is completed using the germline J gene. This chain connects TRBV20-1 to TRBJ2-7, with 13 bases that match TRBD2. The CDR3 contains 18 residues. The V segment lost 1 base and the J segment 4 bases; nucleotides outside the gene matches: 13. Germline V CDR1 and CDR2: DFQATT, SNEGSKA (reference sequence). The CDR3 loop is CSARGSGTSGTGRYEQYF. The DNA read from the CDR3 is TGCAGTGCTAGAGGTAGCGGGACTAGCGGGACGGGGAGGTACGAG.

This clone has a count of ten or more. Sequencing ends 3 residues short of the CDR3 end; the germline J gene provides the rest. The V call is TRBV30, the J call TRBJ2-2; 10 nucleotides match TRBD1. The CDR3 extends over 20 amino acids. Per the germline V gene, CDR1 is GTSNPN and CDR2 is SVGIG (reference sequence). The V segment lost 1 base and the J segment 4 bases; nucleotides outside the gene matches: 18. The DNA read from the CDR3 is TGTGCCTGGAGTGACCCAGCGCGACAGGGGGCTTATCGGGTCACCGGGGAG. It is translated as CAWSDPARQGAYRVTGE. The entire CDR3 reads CAWSDPARQGAYRVTGELFF.

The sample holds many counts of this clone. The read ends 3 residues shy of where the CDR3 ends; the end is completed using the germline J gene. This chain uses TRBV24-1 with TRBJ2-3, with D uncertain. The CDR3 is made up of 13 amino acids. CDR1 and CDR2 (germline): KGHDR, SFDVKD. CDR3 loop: CATSDLLPPTQYF. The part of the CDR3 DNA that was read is TGTGCCACCAGTGATTTGCTCCCCCCGACG.

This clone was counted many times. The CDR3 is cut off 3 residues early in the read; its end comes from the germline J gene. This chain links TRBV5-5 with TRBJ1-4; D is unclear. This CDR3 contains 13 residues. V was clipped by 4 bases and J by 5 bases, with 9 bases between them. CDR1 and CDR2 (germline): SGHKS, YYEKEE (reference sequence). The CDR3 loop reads CASSLWPNEKLFF. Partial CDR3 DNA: TGTGCCAGCAGCCTGTGGCCAAATGAAAAA. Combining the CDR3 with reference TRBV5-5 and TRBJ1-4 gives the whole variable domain DAGVTQSPTHLIKTRGQQVTLRCSPISGHKSVSWYQQVLGQGPQFIFQYYEKEERGRGNFPDRFSARQFPNYSSELNVNALLLGDSALYLCASSLWPNEKLFFGSGTQLSVL.

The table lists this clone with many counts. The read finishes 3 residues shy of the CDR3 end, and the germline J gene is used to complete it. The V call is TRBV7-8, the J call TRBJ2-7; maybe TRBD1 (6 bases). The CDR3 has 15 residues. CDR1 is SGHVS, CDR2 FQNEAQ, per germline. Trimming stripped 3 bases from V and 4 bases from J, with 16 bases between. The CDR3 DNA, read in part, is TGTGCCAGCAGCTTGGACAGAAGTTTAACGTACGAG. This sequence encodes CASSLDRSLTYE. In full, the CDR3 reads CASSLDRSLTYEQYF.

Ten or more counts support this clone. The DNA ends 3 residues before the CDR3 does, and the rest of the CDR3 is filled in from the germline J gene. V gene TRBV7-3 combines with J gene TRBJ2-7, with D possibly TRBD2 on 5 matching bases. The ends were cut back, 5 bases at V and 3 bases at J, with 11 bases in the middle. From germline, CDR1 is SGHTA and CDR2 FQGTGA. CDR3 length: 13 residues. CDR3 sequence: CASSPGRGYEQYF. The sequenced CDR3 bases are TGTGCCAGCAGCCCTGGACGGGGCTACGAG.

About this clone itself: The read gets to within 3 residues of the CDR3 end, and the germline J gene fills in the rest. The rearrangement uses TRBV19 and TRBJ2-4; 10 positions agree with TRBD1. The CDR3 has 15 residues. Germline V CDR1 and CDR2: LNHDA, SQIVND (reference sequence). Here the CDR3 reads CASSRTGTGVDGQYF. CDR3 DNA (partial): TGTGCCAGTAGCAGAACCGGGACAGGGGTTGACGGT.

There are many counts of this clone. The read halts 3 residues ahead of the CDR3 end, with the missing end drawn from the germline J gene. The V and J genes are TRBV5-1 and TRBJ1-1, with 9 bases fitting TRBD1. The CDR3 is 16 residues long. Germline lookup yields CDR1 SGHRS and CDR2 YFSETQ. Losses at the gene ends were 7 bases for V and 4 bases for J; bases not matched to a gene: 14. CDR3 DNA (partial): TGCGCCAGCCAGGGACAGGGTTACCCCTTGGGCACTGAA. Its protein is CASQGQGYPLGTE. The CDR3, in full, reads CASQGQGYPLGTEAFF.